These 16 T cell receptor beta chains share one sample of origin, sequenced in a study of cytomegalovirus exposure and HLA in healthy donors (dated by TCRdb to the late 2010s). Library preparation employed the immunoSEQ multiplex PCR assay. A mixture of 60 forward primers for TCR Vbeta segments and 13 reverse primers for TCR Jbeta segments was used in the multiplex PCR. This is the immuneACCESS table as TCRdb keeps it, with only in-frame sequences that have V and J called. A part of the clones is gone; compared with another copy, unresolved V genes explain less than half, and the rest is unexplained. This sample has approximately 140,000 clones in its table, and over 70% of those were observed once. The ten largest clones take up 2.8% of the sample. The sample was PBMCs. These TCRs come from a male donor in good health and CMV-seronegative.

The chain is built from TRBV21-1 and TRBJ1-1; the table's D call, TRBD1, has no DNA check behind it. TRBV21-1 is a pseudogene. CDR3 length equals 15 residues. CDR3 in DNA: TGTGCCAGCAGCCGTCAGGGGGGACGGGACACTGAAGCTTTCTTT. It yields the protein CASSRQGGRDTEAFF.

The chain recombines TRBV15 with TRBJ2-2; maybe TRBD2 (5 bases). V was pared by 0 bases and J by 4 bases, with 6 bases between. The CDR3 is 14 residues long. From germline, CDR1 is LNHNV and CDR2 YYDKDF (reference sequence). CDR3 sequence (DNA): TGTGCCACCAGCAGAGAACGGGGCACCGGGGAGCTGTTTTTT. Protein sequence: CATSRERGTGELFF. The full variable domain, rest sourced from reference TRBV15 and TRBJ2-2, is DAMVIQNPRYQVTQFGKPVTLSCSQTLNHNVMYWYQQKSSQAPKLLFHYYDKDFNNEADTPDNFQSRRPNTSFCFLDIRSPGLGDTAMYLCATSRERGTGELFFGEGSRLTVL.

This sequence joins TRBV11-3 and TRBJ2-1; D gene ambiguous. The CDR3 contains 13 residues. Trimming took off 1 base at V and 9 bases at J, with 10 bases between the two ends. The germline V gene has CDR1 SGHNT and CDR2 YENEEA. The CDR3 DNA reads TGTGCCAGCAGCTTAGGGTTTCTGGCTGAGCAGTTCTTC. As protein: CASSLGFLAEQFF.

This chain joins TRBV6-5 and TRBJ1-5, with a weak D call TRBD1 (6 bases). This CDR3 region has 15 residues. Trimming left V 5 bases short and J 2 bases short, with 13 bases between. The germline V gene encodes CDR1 MNHEY and CDR2 SVGAGI. The CDR3 region is CASSRRQDGNQPQHF. Here the CDR3 DNA reads TGTGCCAGCAGTCGTCGACAGGACGGCAATCAGCCCCAGCATTTT.

J is TRBJ1-5 and V is TRBV6-1; 7 bases map to TRBD1. Germline V gene lookup returns CDR1 MNHNS and CDR2 SASEGT. The V segment lost 10 bases and the J segment 4 bases; nucleotides outside the gene matches: 4. CDR3 size: 12 residues. The CDR3 DNA is TGTGCCATCCGACAGGGTAATCAGCCCCAGCATTTT. Translating gives CAIRQGNQPQHF.

This rearrangement joins TRBV5-1 to TRBJ2-1, with TRBD2 matching over 14 bases. The length of the CDR3 is 17 residues. The J segment lost 6 bases and the V segment lost 4 bases, leaving 9 bases of the junction unmatched. Germline CDR1 is SGHRS and CDR2 is YFSETQ. CDR3 bases: TGCGCCAGCAGCCTAGACGGGACTAGCGGGAGTCTCAATGAGCAGTTCTTC. Amino acid sequence: CASSLDGTSGSLNEQFF.

The chain couples TRBV9 to TRBJ1-2; TRBD1 aligns across 8 bases. This CDR3 has 18 amino acids. V was pared by 3 bases and J by 4 bases, with 17 bases of the junction left unmatched. Looked up from germline, CDR1 is SGDLS and CDR2 is YYNGEE. Here the CDR3 DNA reads TGTGCCAGCAGCGGGGGCCGGCAAGACAGGGGCGGCGGCTATGGCTACACCTTC. Translating it yields CASSGGRQDRGGGYGYTF.

The chain has TRBV4-1 and TRBJ2-5; D gene uncertain. The CDR3 covers 13 residues. Germline values: CDR1 MGHRA, CDR2 YSYEKL. V was trimmed by 0 bases and J by 3 bases, leaving 5 bases between them. The CDR3 loop reads CASSQDPEETQYF. The CDR3 DNA follows: TGCGCCAGCAGCCAAGATCCAGAAGAGACCCAGTACTTC.

This clone was detected once. The CDR3 region has the DNA TGTGCCAGCAGCCCTGAAACAGGGGATAACACTGAAGCTTTCTTT. It specifies CASSPETGDNTEAFF. The chain recombines TRBV14 with TRBJ1-1; TRBD1 agrees at 7 bases. CDR1 is SGHDN and CDR2 is FVKESK in the germline V gene. V was pared by 4 bases and J by 2 bases, with 7 bases of the junction left unmatched. The CDR3 runs to 15 residues.

This chain joins TRBV7-9 and TRBJ1-2; 10 bases are a match to TRBD1. Germline values: CDR1 SEHNR, CDR2 FQNEAQ (reference sequence). Trimming at V came to 1 base and at J to 6 bases, leaving 2 bases not matched to a gene. There are 14 residues in the CDR3. CDR3 DNA: TGTGCCAGCAGCTTAGGACAGGGGGCGCATGGCTACACCTTC. This codes for CASSLGQGAHGYTF.

The rearrangement uses TRBV5-6 and TRBJ2-1; 11 bases agree with TRBD2. Losses at the gene ends were 4 bases for V and 7 bases for J; bases not matched to a gene: 13. CDR3 size: 17 residues. Germline V gene lookup returns CDR1 SGHDT and CDR2 YYEEEE. The CDR3 here is CASSPITSGRKGNEQFF. As DNA, the CDR3 is TGTGCCAGCAGCCCTATTACTAGCGGGAGAAAAGGGAATGAGCAGTTCTTC.

This sequence joins TRBV11-1 and TRBJ2-5; possible D gene TRBD1, 6 bases. Trimming stripped 6 bases from V and 2 bases from J, with 13 bases between. Germline assignment: CDR1 SGHAT and CDR2 FQDESV (reference sequence). The CDR3 totals 14 residues. The chain's CDR3 is CASRTMTGQETQYF. In DNA, the CDR3 is TGTGCCAGCAGGACGATGACAGGTCAAGAGACCCAGTACTTC.

The J gene is TRBJ2-2, the V gene TRBV9, with TRBD2 matching over 7 bases. The ends lost 0 bases at V and 5 bases at J; junction bases unmatched: 7. Germline V gene lookup returns CDR1 SGDLS and CDR2 YYNGEE. The CDR3 has 16 residues. The CDR3 DNA sequence: TGTGCCAGCAGCGTAGAGGGAGGGGTGTTTACCGGGGAGCTGTTTTTT. Translation gives CASSVEGGVFTGELFF.

This clone was counted a single time. This chain links TRBV13 with TRBJ2-5; 12 bases agree with TRBD2. V was clipped by 0 bases and J by 7 bases; unmatched bases: 9. CDR1 and CDR2 from the germline V gene are PRHDT and FYEKMQ (reference sequence). The CDR3 extends over 17 amino acids. The DNA for the CDR3 is TGTGCCAGCAGCTTAGGGACTAGCGGGGGCTCGGCAGGGACCCAGTACTTC. It specifies CASSLGTSGGSAGTQYF.

The chain is built from TRBV30 and TRBJ2-3, with D tentatively TRBD2 (5 bases). Germline assignment: CDR1 GTSNPN and CDR2 SVGIG (reference sequence). The CDR3 sequence is 14 residues long. Trimming took 2 bases from V and 6 from J, leaving 15 bases between them. CDR3 nucleotide sequence: TGTGCCTGGAGTTTCCGACCGCGCGGGGATACGCAGTATTTT. Translation gives CAWSFRPRGDTQYF. Full variable domain (remainder filled in from reference TRBV30 and TRBJ2-3): SQTIHQWPATLVQPVGSPLSLECTVEGTSNPNLYWYRQAAGRGLQLLFYSVGIGQISSEVPQNLSASRPQDRQFILSSKKLLLSDSGFYLCAWSFRPRGDTQYFGPGTRLTVL.

The rearrangement links TRBV27 to TRBJ1-4; D gene unclear. V was cut by 3 bases and J by 5 bases, with 16 bases left in between. CDR1 and CDR2 (germline): MNHEY, SMNVEV (reference sequence). The CDR3 covers 16 residues. The CDR3 here is CASSLFFGPGNEKLFF. In nucleotides, the CDR3 is TGTGCCAGCAGTTTGTTTTTCGGACCGGGGAATGAAAAACTGTTTTTT.